The T cell receptor (beta chain) described here comes from a study of PD-L1 blockade in urothelial cancer. Study at large: Twenty-five of 29 patients were males with bladder-origin urothelial cancer. Prior chemotherapy regimens per patient numbered 0 to 3. Per blood sample, T cells had a median of around 140,000.

Described time point: pretreatment peripheral blood. Deletions cut 7 bases from V and 8 bases from J, with 20 bases between. Germline lookup yields CDR1 MNHNS and CDR2 SASEGT. The length of the CDR3 is 14 residues. The protocol was immunoSEQ multiplex PCR, while the TCRdb copy is restricted to in-frame clones and leaves out a portion. Here the sample spans some 56,000 clones, roughly 87% being singletons. This clonotype was obtained from a man between 65 and 79 years old with urothelial cancer. This chain connects TRBV6-1 to TRBJ1-2, with a tentative D call TRBD1 (5 bases). Sequences were derived from PBMCs, sampled around atezolizumab (anti-PD-L1) treatment. The CDR3 coding sequence is TGTGCCAGCATATCCGGGGACCTGGGGGGAGGCTACACCTTC. This sequence encodes CASISGDLGGGYTF.